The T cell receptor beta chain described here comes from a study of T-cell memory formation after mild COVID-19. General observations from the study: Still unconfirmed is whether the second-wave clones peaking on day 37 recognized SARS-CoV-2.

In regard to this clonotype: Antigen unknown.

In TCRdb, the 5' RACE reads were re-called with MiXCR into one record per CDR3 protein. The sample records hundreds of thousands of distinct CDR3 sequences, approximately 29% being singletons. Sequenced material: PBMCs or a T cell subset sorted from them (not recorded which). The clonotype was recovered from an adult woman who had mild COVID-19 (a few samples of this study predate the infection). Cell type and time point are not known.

The CDR3 region has the DNA TGTGCCAGCTCACTCTCCATCGTCAGGGGACTTATGAACACTGAAGCTTTCTTT. Protein: CASSLSIVRGLMNTEAFF. The gene calls are TRBV18 and TRBJ1-1; possible D gene TRBD1, 6 bases. This CDR3 comprises 18 residues. Trimming took off 4 bases at V and 0 bases at J, with 21 bases between the two ends. Germline-derived CDR1 and CDR2 are KGHSH and LQKENI.